This T cell receptor (beta chain) was sequenced for a study of cytomegalovirus exposure and HLA in healthy donors. Per the germline V gene, CDR1 is ENHRY and CDR2 is SYGVKD. The CDR3 consists of 16 residues. The trim removed 6 bases at V and 10 bases at J, leaving 13 bases unmatched. In this sample, this clone turned up once. 13 Jbeta primers and 60 Vbeta primers were used for the PCR. This table comes from immunoSEQ multiplex PCR, and its TCRdb copy is limited to in-frame clones, with some not included. The sample comprises approximately 110,000 clones, roughly 70% of which are singletons, and roughly 1.2% rests with the top ten.

Material: PBMCs. This chain connects TRBV10-3 to TRBJ1-6; 9 bases match TRBD1. The TCR was taken from a man aged 35-49 years in good health and CMV-seronegative. CDR3 protein: CAIRSGTGRVSSPLHF. CDR3 nucleotides: TGTGCCATCAGGTCCGGGACAGGGAGAGTTAGCTCACCCCTCCACTTT.